These 9 T cell receptor beta chains were sequenced from one sample in a study of CD8 T cells in ankylosing spondylitis. Points from the study as a whole: It appeared that ankylosing spondylitis blood was characterized by a TCR beta motif of roughly 8 highly homologous variants.

Antigens for these TCRs are unknown. TCRdb ran MiXCR on the 5' RACE reads and lists one entry per CDR3 protein. The data hold roughly 400,000 distinct CDR3 sequences, with about a fifth observed a single time. The sequencing sample was made of blood, either unsorted or a sorted T cell fraction (not recorded which). All receptors come from a male donor with ankylosing spondylitis.

This rearrangement joins TRBV7-9 to TRBJ2-3; D unclear. Looked up from germline, CDR1 is SEHNR and CDR2 is FQNEAQ (reference sequence). This CDR3 comprises 14 residues. Trimming stripped 5 bases from V and 7 bases from J, with 16 bases between. The CDR3 reads CASSPLLGSHTQYF. Here the CDR3 DNA reads TGTGCCAGCAGCCCCCTCCTAGGGTCACATACGCAGTATTTT.

This clonotype was counted between two and nine times. This chain's CDR3 is CASSQVYADGTQYF. As DNA, the CDR3 is TGTGCCAGCAGCCAAGTGTATGCGGATGGGACCCAGTACTTC. The chain joins TRBV3-1 to TRBJ2-5; D not certain. Trimming removed 1 base at V and 7 bases at J, with 13 bases between. The CDR3 is 14 amino acids. Germline V CDR1 and CDR2: LGHDT, YNNKEL (reference sequence).

The CDR3 here is CASRDRDPHEQYF. The DNA of the CDR3 is TGTGCCAGCCGGGACAGGGACCCCCACGAGCAGTACTTC. The chain recombines TRBV2 with TRBJ2-7; 9 nucleotides match TRBD1. Germline lookup yields CDR1 SNHLY and CDR2 FYNNEI. This CDR3 is 13 amino acids long. The V gene end was trimmed by 8 bases and the J gene end by 5 bases; junction bases not matched to a gene: 7.

A few counts support this clonotype. The J gene is TRBJ2-1, the V gene TRBV5-1, with TRBD2 matching 8 bases. This CDR3 spans 14 amino acids. CDR1 and CDR2 from the germline V gene are SGHRS and YFSETQ. Unmatched junction bases numbered 7, after V lost 4 bases and J lost 7 bases. The CDR3, as DNA: TGCGCCAGCAGCATACGGGAGGGCCAGAATGAGCAGTTCTTC. Translating gives CASSIREGQNEQFF.

The chain is built from TRBV2 and TRBJ2-2; D is unresolved. Germline V gives CDR1 SNHLY, CDR2 FYNNEI. Trimming took 10 bases from V and 1 from J, leaving 10 bases between them. The CDR3 is 13 residues long. DNA of the CDR3: TGTGCCAACTGGATGGTGAACACCGGGGAGCTGTTTTTT. It translates to CANWMVNTGELFF.

The CDR3 DNA reads TGTGCCAGCAGCAAGGGACTAGCGGGGGGCGGAGGAGAGACCCAGTACTTC. It codes for CASSKGLAGGGGETQYF. The gene calls are TRBV2 and TRBJ2-5; 15 nucleotides agree with TRBD2. The CDR3 spans 17 residues. Germline assignment: CDR1 SNHLY and CDR2 FYNNEI. V lost 6 bases, J lost 4 bases, and 9 bases stayed unmatched.

The chain joins TRBV5-1 to TRBJ1-4, with D unclear. Trimming removed 0 bases at V and 5 bases at J, with 14 bases between. Germline V gene lookup returns CDR1 SGHRS and CDR2 YFSETQ. The CDR3 runs to 16 residues. The CDR3 DNA reads TGCGCCAGCAGCTTGGGGCATTCACAGCGGAATGAAAAACTGTTTTTT. Translated: CASSLGHSQRNEKLFF.

The rearrangement joins TRBV12-3 or TRBV12-4 to TRBJ2-1; tentatively, D is TRBD1 or TRBD2 (5 bases each). Trimming took off 0 bases at V and 9 bases at J, with 15 bases between the two ends. CDR3 length equals 15 residues. The CDR3 is CASSLAGLAVSEQFF. CDR3 DNA sequence: TGTGCCAGCAGTTTAGCGGGGCTAGCAGTCTCTGAGCAGTTCTTC.

There are many counts of this clonotype. The CDR3 coding sequence is TGTGCCAGCAGCCCCTATGGCGACTCCTTCTACAATGAGCAGTTCTTC. Amino acid sequence: CASSPYGDSFYNEQFF. This chain joins TRBV14 and TRBJ2-1; D is uncertain. Trimming took 4 bases from V and 3 from J, leaving 16 bases between them. CDR1 and CDR2 from the germline V gene are SGHDN and FVKESK. The CDR3 consists of 16 residues.